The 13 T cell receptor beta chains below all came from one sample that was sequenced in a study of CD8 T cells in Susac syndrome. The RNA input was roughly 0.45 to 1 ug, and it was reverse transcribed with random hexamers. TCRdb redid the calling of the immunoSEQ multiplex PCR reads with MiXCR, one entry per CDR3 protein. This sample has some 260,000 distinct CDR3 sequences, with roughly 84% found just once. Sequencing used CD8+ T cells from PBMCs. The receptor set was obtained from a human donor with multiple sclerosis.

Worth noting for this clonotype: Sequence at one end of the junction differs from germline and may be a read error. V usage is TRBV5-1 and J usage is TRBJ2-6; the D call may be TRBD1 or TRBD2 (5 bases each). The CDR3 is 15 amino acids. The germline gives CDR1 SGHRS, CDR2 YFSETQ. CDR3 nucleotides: TGCGCCAGCAGCTTGGTGGGGGAAGGGGCCGACGTCCTGACTTTC. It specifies CASSLVGEGADVLTF.

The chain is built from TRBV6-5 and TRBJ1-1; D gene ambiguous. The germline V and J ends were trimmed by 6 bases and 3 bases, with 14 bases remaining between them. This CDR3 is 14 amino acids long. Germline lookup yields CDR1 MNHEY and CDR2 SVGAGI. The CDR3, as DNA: TGTGCCAGCAGCCCTTTTCTCGCGGACACTGAAGCTTTCTTT. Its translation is CASSPFLADTEAFF.

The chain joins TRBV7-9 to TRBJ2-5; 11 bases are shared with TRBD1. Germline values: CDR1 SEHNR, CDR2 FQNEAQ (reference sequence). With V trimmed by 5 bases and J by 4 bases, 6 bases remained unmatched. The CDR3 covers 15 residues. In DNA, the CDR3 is TGTGCCAGCAGCACAGAGGACAGGGGGCTAGAGACCCAGTACTTC. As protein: CASSTEDRGLETQYF.

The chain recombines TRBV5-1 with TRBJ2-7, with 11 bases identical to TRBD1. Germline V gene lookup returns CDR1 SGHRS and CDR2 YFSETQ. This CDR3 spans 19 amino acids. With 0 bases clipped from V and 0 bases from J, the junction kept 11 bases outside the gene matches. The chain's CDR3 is CASSLASSWTGGTSYEQYF. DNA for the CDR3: TGCGCCAGCAGCTTGGCTTCTTCTTGGACAGGGGGCACCTCCTACGAGCAGTACTTC.

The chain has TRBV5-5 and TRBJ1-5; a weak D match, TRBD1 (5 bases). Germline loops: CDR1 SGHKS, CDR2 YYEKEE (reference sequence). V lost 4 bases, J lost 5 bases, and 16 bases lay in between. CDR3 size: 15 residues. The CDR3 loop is CASSPRSGTDQPQHF. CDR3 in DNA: TGTGCCAGCAGCCCCCGTTCCGGGACCGATCAGCCCCAGCATTTT.

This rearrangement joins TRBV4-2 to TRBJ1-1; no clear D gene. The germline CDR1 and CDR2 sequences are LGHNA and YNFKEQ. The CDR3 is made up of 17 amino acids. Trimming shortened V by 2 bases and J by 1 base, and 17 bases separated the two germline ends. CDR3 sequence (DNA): TGTGCCAGCAGCCAACCCGTAGGGTGGGAGTGGAACACTGAAGCTTTCTTT. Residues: CASSQPVGWEWNTEAFF.

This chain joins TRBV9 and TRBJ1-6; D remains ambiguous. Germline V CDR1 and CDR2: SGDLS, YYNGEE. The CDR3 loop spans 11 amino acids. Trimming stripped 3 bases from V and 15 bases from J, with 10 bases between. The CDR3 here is CASSASGSLHF. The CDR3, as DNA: TGTGCCAGCAGCGCGTCCGGGAGCCTCCACTTT.

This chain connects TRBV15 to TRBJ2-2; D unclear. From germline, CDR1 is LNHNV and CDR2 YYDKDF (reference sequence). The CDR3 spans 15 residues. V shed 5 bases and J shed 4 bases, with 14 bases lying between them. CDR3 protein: CATSGRGSSTGELFF. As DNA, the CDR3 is TGTGCCACCAGCGGACGAGGCTCCTCCACCGGGGAGCTGTTTTTT.

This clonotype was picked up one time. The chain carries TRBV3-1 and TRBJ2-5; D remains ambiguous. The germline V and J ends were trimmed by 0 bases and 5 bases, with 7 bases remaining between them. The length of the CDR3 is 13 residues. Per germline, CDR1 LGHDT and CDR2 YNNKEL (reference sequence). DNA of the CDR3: TGTGCCAGCAGCCAAGACCCCCGGGAGACCCAGTACTTC. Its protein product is CASSQDPRETQYF.

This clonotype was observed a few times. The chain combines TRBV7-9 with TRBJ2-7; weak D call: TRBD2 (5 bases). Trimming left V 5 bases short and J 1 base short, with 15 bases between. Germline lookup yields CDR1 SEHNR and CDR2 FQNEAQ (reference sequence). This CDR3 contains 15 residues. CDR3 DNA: TGTGCCAGCAGCCGCGAGAGGGCCCAATCCTACGAGCAGTACTTC. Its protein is CASSRERAQSYEQYF.

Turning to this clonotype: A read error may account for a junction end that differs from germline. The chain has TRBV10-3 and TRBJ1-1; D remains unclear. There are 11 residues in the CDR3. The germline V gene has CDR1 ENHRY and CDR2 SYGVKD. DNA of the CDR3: TGTGCCATCAGTGAGAACACTGAAGCTCTCTTT. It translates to CAISENTEALF.

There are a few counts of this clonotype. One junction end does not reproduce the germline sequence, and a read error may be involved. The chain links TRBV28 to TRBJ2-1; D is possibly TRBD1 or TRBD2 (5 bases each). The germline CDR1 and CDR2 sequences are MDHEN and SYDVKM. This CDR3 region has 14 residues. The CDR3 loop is CASSASRGYDEQFF. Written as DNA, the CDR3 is TGTGCCAGCAGTGCCTCACGGGGCTACGATGAGCAGTTCTTC.

The CDR3 coding sequence is TGTGCCAGCAGTTACTCGTTGGGAATGAACACTGAAGCTTTCTTT. Translated, it gives CASSYSLGMNTEAFF. The gene calls are TRBV6-2 or TRBV6-3 and TRBJ1-1, with D unclear. The CDR3 length is 15 residues. Germline-derived CDR1 and CDR2 are MNHEY and SVGEGT. V was pared by 0 bases and J by 0 bases, with 8 bases between.